These T cell receptor beta chains were read from a single sample in a study of blood T cells in healthy people across ages. One entry per CDR3 protein, called by TCRdb with MiXCR from the 5' RACE reads. The repertoire includes 700,000 or so distinct CDR3 sequences, less than 45% of them detected once, and approximately 29% sits in the top ten. The specimen sequenced was blood. These receptors were taken from a man aged 80 or over in good health. CDR3s include the opening cysteine and the closing phenylalanine or tryptophan. The D gene is left open where the match is weak. A clone size is listed for some rows: how often the clone was seen (once, few, many), or a class if it is expanded.

d_call,j_call,v_call,clone_size,cdr3_nt,cdr3_aa
.,TRBJ2-3,TRBV6-6,few,TGTGCCAGCAGGAGTCTGGCAGATACGCAGTATTTT,CASRSLADTQYF
.,TRBJ1-2,TRBV4-3,.,TGCGCCAGCAGCCAAGATCTTGGTGATGGCTACACCTTC,CASSQDLGDGYTF
.,TRBJ2-3,TRBV20-1,.,TGCAGTGCTAGAGGAGCTAGGATGGGAGATACGCAGTATTTT,CSARGARMGDTQYF
TRBD2,TRBJ2-7,TRBV20-1,.,TGCAGTGCTTCATCCGGACTAGCGGGTTACAATGAGCAGTACTTC,CSASSGLAGYNEQYF
.,TRBJ2-7,TRBV5-5,few,TGTGCCAGCAGCTTGGCGGTAGGACCCTACGAGCAGTACTTC,CASSLAVGPYEQYF
TRBD1,TRBJ2-3,TRBV10-2,.,TGCGCCATGCGGACAGGTACCACAGATACGCAGTATTTT,CAMRTGTTDTQYF
.,TRBJ1-6,TRBV28,.,TGTGCCAGCAGGCTGGGGGGCGGGGGTTCCTATAATTCACCCCTCCACTTT,CASRLGGGGSYNSPLHF
.,TRBJ1-1,TRBV5-1,.,TGCGCCAGCAGCCCTGGAGGTGAAGTGCGAGGAGCTTTCTTT,CASSPGGEVRGAFF
.,TRBJ1-1,TRBV12-5,.,TGTGCTAGTGGTTCCCTTCTGAACACTGAAGCTTTCTTT,CASGSLLNTEAFF
TRBD1,TRBJ2-5,TRBV27,.,TGTGCCAGCAGGACTAACAGGGGTGGTTGGGAGACCCAGTACTTC,CASRTNRGGWETQYF
TRBD2,TRBJ2-3,TRBV12-3/TRBV12-4,few,TGTGCCAGCAGTCGACAGAGCGGGAATCTTCCAGATACGCAGTATTTT,CASSRQSGNLPDTQYF
.,TRBJ2-5,TRBV20-1,.,.,CSVKNDPFGEGGETQYF
.,TRBJ2-1,TRBV12-3/TRBV12-4,few,TGTGCCAGCAGTTTAGGCAGGGGAACCTACAATGAGCAGTTCTTC,CASSLGRGTYNEQFF
.,TRBJ2-3,TRBV29-1,few,TGCAGCGTCCTCCGAAGCACCGGCACAGATACGCAGTATTTT,CSVLRSTGTDTQYF
.,TRBJ1-1,TRBV20-1,.,TGCAGTGCTAGGGATGGGAAGGTTGGAGCTTTCTTT,CSARDGKVGAFF
TRBD1,TRBJ2-5,TRBV2,few,TGTGCCAGCAGCCCGCCGGGACAGGGAAAGACTCAGTACTTC,CASSPPGQGKTQYF
.,TRBJ2-3,TRBV2,few,TGTGCCAGCAGCCCCCCTGCGCGGGGTACACTACTCACAGATACGCAGTATTTT,CASSPPARGTLLTDTQYF
TRBD1,TRBJ2-7,TRBV6-2/TRBV6-3,once,TGTGCCAGCACCCGGTTGGGGACAGGGGGCGAGCAGTACTTC,CASTRLGTGGEQYF
TRBD1,TRBJ1-2,TRBV6-5,.,TGTGCCAGCAGTGTCCGGGACAGGGCCTATGGCTACACCTTC,CASSVRDRAYGYTF
.,TRBJ2-7,TRBV7-2,.,TGTGCCAGCAGACCTTCCGGGACGGGTTCCTACAATGAGCAGTACTTC,CASRPSGTGSYNEQYF
TRBD1,TRBJ2-3,TRBV27,once,TGTGGCACCTCCCCGGGACAGGGGGCTGGAGATACGCAGTATTTT,CGTSPGQGAGDTQYF
.,TRBJ1-5,TRBV21-1,once,TGTGCCAGCAGCAAAGCGCGAAGGGGACTAGGGCAGCCCCAGCATTTT,CASSKARRGLGQPQHF
.,TRBJ2-4,TRBV20-1,.,TGCAGTGCTAGGGAGAACTTAGCCAAAAACATTCAGTACTTC,CSARENLAKNIQYF
TRBD1,TRBJ2-4,TRBV6-2/TRBV6-3,.,TGTGCCAGCAGACGACAGGGGGCTTCCAAAAACACTCAGTACTTC,CASRRQGASKNTQYF
.,TRBJ2-7,TRBV4-3,few,TGCGCCAGCAGCCAAGACAGGGTAGGCGAGCAGTACTTC,CASSQDRVGEQYF
.,TRBJ2-7,TRBV7-2,.,TGTGCCGGCAGCTTTAGGCGGGACGAGGTCGAGCAGTACTTC,CAGSFRRDEVEQYF
.,TRBJ2-1,TRBV4-3,.,TGCGCCAGCAGCCAAGATAGACAGCGGTACAATGAGCAGTTCTTC,CASSQDRQRYNEQFF
TRBD1,TRBJ1-5,TRBV20-1,.,TGCAGTGCTAGAGGGACAGGGGTTAACAATCAGCCCCAGCATTTT,CSARGTGVNNQPQHF
TRBD2,TRBJ2-2,TRBV4-2,few,TGTGCCAGCCGGTTTAGCGGGGGGCAAGGCGGGGAGCTGTTTTTT,CASRFSGGQGGELFF
TRBD1,TRBJ2-7,TRBV3-1,few,TGTGCCAGCAGAAAGGTTTCGGGACAGGGGGCAGGCGAGCAGTACTTC,CASRKVSGQGAGEQYF
.,TRBJ2-7,TRBV9,few,TGTGCCAGCAGCGCGAAAGAAACCCCCTACAATGAGCAGTACTTC,CASSAKETPYNEQYF
.,TRBJ2-3,TRBV7-2,.,TGTGCCAGCAGCTTATCTGACGGTCATGCAGATACGCAGTATTTT,CASSLSDGHADTQYF
TRBD1,TRBJ2-1,TRBV7-9,.,TGTGCCAGCAGCCCCGGGACAGGTCCTGATGAGCAGTTCTTC,CASSPGTGPDEQFF
.,TRBJ1-1,TRBV5-1,few,TGCGCCAGCAGCTCGGGCGGACAGCGGTCGAACACTGAAGCTTTCTTT,CASSSGGQRSNTEAFF
TRBD1,TRBJ1-5,TRBV5-6,.,TGTGCCAGCAGTCTCCTACAGGGGGGCAATCAGCCCCAGCATTTT,CASSLLQGGNQPQHF
.,TRBJ1-6,TRBV20-1,.,TGCAGTGTCACTGATGTCGGGGGGGATAATTCACCCCTCCACTTT,CSVTDVGGDNSPLHF
.,TRBJ2-1,TRBV12-3/TRBV12-4,.,TGTGCCAGCAGTCCACCGAAGGGGCCTACCTACGAGCAGTTCTTC,CASSPPKGPTYEQFF
.,TRBJ2-7,TRBV5-1,.,TGCGCCAGCAGCGCGGACACTTTGAGCTCCTACGAGCAGTACTTC,CASSADTLSSYEQYF
TRBD1,TRBJ2-7,TRBV6-6,.,TGTGCCAGCAGTTACTCAAGGGACAGGCCAACCTACGAGCAGTACTTC,CASSYSRDRPTYEQYF
.,TRBJ2-2,TRBV9,.,TGTGCCAGCAGCGTAGCTACCAAGGGCACCGGGGAGCTGTTTTTT,CASSVATKGTGELFF
TRBD2,TRBJ2-5,TRBV7-2,.,TGTGCCAGCAGCTTAGGTTCTAGCGGGAAGCAAGAGACCCAGTACTTC,CASSLGSSGKQETQYF
.,TRBJ2-4,TRBV7-2,.,TGTGCCAGCAGCTTTGTGTGGTCGGGCGAGCGGTACTTC,CASSFVWSGERYF
.,TRBJ2-3,TRBV20-1,few,TGCAGTGCTAGGGGGCTAGCGAACACAGATACGCAGTATTTT,CSARGLANTDTQYF
.,TRBJ2-5,TRBV20-1,.,TGCAGTGCTAGCCTTCCGCGCGGCCGAGAGACCCAGTACTTC,CSASLPRGRETQYF
TRBD2,TRBJ2-1,TRBV9,few,TGTGCCAGCAGCGAGAGGGGACTAGCGGGAGGTCGGTATTACAATGAGCAGTTCTTC,CASSERGLAGGRYYNEQFF
TRBD1,TRBJ2-1,TRBV27,few,TGTGCCAGCAGTCCGCGACTGACAGGGGGCGCCCACAATGAGCAGTTCTTC,CASSPRLTGGAHNEQFF
.,TRBJ2-5,TRBV27,few,TGTGCCAGCAGTCCACAGGGACAGACTAGGACCCAGTACTTC,CASSPQGQTRTQYF
TRBD2,TRBJ2-2,TRBV4-2,few,TGTGCCAGCAGCCAGGGACCGGGACTAGCGAACACCGGGGAGCTGTTTTTT,CASSQGPGLANTGELFF
.,TRBJ1-2,TRBV29-1,few,TGCAGCGCACTATTGCCCCGGGAGAAAGTTGGCTACACCTTC,CSALLPREKVGYTF
TRBD2,TRBJ2-1,TRBV28,.,TGTGCCAGCAGCCCGCGTCTAGCGGGAGGGCCCCTCATTGAGCAGTTCTTC,CASSPRLAGGPLIEQFF
TRBD1,TRBJ2-5,TRBV5-1,.,TGCGCCAGCTGTATCGTAGGGGGCGCAGAGACCCAGTACTTC,CASCIVGGAETQYF
TRBD1,TRBJ1-2,TRBV4-1,many,TGCGCCAGCAGCCAAGCACAGGGGGTAGGATATGGCTACACCTTC,CASSQAQGVGYGYTF
TRBD1,TRBJ2-2,TRBV6-5,.,TGTGCCGGCCGGGACAGCGGTACCGGGGAGCTGTTTTTT,CAGRDSGTGELFF
TRBD2,TRBJ2-7,TRBV6-2/TRBV6-3,.,TGTGCCAGCAGTCGGGCTAGCGGGGGGACAAGCGAGCAGTACTTC,CASSRASGGTSEQYF
.,TRBJ2-3,TRBV6-2/TRBV6-3,.,TGTGCCAGCAGCAATGGACGGGCTACGCAGTATTTT,CASSNGRATQYF
TRBD2,TRBJ2-1,TRBV12-3/TRBV12-4,.,TGTGCCAGCGGGTCACTAGCGGGGGGTTCCTACAATGAGCAGTTCTTC,CASGSLAGGSYNEQFF
.,TRBJ2-6,TRBV20-1,.,TGCAGTGCAATTAACAGGGCTGGGGCCAACGTCCTGACTTTC,CSAINRAGANVLTF
TRBD1,TRBJ1-6,TRBV20-1,.,TGCAGTGCTAGAGAGAAGACAGGGGGCGCCGTCCTCCACTTT,CSAREKTGGAVLHF
TRBD1,TRBJ2-5,TRBV4-1,.,TGCGCCAGCAGCCGGAGGACAGGGGGCCAAGAGACCCAGTACTTC,CASSRRTGGQETQYF
.,TRBJ1-4,TRBV4-3,few,TGCGCCAGCAGCCAAGATCTCGGCAGGGGAGTTGAAAAACTGTTTTTT,CASSQDLGRGVEKLFF